A selection of T cell receptor beta chains follows, all from one sample in a study of technical replicates of blood from a few donors. Assay used: immunoSEQ multiplex PCR; TCRdb lists only in-frame clones, some missing. The table records some 57,000 clones, roughly nine tenths of them present only once. The sample taken for sequencing was PBMCs. The receptor set was obtained from a human donor in good health. Some clones in this sample may be carry-over from other donors' samples. CDR3s leave out the opening cysteine and the closing phenylalanine or tryptophan. Each record gives: J gene, V gene, CDR3 protein.

TRBJ1-2,TRBV7-2,AVGPPFRGYGYT
TRBJ1-2,TRBV4-3,ASSQQTGRLTNYGYT
TRBJ2-1,TRBV11-3,ASSPTTSGRVNEQF
TRBJ2-7,TRBV5-1,ASSGPLAGLYEQY
TRBJ2-7,TRBV9,ASSVGREQY
TRBJ1-1,TRBV19,ASTLQGGTEAF
TRBJ1-3,TRBV5-6,ASSFYRGQGNTIY
TRBJ1-3,TRBV6-5,ASGQGPSSGNTIY
TRBJ1-5,TRBV6-1,ASRAEPYSNQPQH
TRBJ1-2,TRBV7-2,ASSSRDRGIYGYT
TRBJ1-4,TRBV5-4,ASSATGGDEKLF